This T cell receptor (beta chain) was captured by sequencing in a study of early T cells in non-severe SARS-CoV-2 infection. Study observations and caveats: Comparison of clonotypes with VDJdb favored anti-spike CD8 responses while missing private and CD4 specificities.

TCRdb reprocessed the 5' RACE reads with MiXCR, giving one entry per CDR3 protein. The data contain some 56,000 distinct CDR3 sequences, about 15% of them seen just once; the ten biggest clones take up roughly 4.3%. In regard to this clonotype: As yet, its antigen is unknown.

The CDR3 is 17 amino acids. Looked up from germline, CDR1 is MNHEY and CDR2 is SMNVEV (reference sequence). With 0 bases clipped from V and 2 bases from J, the junction kept 9 bases outside the gene matches. The receptor comes from an adult who was a healthcare worker with PCR-confirmed SARS-CoV-2 infection or an uninfected control (not recorded which). The chain links TRBV27 to TRBJ2-7; 8 bases align to TRBD1. This specimen consisted of whole blood, obtained at baseline. The CDR3 reads CASSLSGTGTTPYEQYF. DNA for the CDR3: TGTGCCAGCAGTTTATCGGGGACAGGCACAACTCCCTACGAGCAGTACTTC.